The 28 T cell receptor beta chains below come from one sample, sequenced in a study of blood T cell repertoires in COVID-19. Assay used: immunoSEQ multiplex PCR; TCRdb lists only in-frame clones, some missing. The table records around 50,000 clones, 65% to 85% of them present only once. The sequenced sample was peripheral blood. These receptors came from a man between 65 and 85 years old with acute or convalescent COVID-19.

In DNA form, the CDR3 reads TGCGCCAGCAACTCCGGGACAGCCTACACCGGGGAGCTGTTTTTT. Protein sequence: CASNSGTAYTGELFF. The chain has TRBV5-1 and TRBJ2-2; 7 nucleotides match TRBD1. This CDR3 comprises 15 residues. V dropped 6 bases and J dropped 3; count of bases not matched to a gene: 8. Germline CDR1 and CDR2: SGHRS and YFSETQ.

This rearrangement joins TRBV30 to TRBJ1-4; TRBD1 aligns across 8 bases. The CDR3 runs 13 residues. V shed 4 bases, J shed 8 bases, and the junction held 6 bases outside the gene matches. CDR1 GTSNPN and CDR2 SVGIG come from the germline V gene (reference sequence). CDR3 in amino acids: CAWTDRADEKLFF. The CDR3 coding sequence is TGTGCCTGGACGGACAGGGCAGACGAAAAACTGTTTTTT.

This chain uses TRBV5-1 with TRBJ1-6; 7 positions match TRBD1. Germline CDR1 SGHRS, CDR2 YFSETQ. With 4 bases clipped from V and 8 bases from J, the junction kept 6 bases outside the gene matches. The CDR3 is made up of 14 amino acids. The CDR3 here is CASSGGQVDSPLHF. The CDR3 DNA reads TGCGCCAGCAGCGGTGGACAGGTGGATTCACCCCTCCACTTT.

V is TRBV6-5 and J is TRBJ2-7, with 10 bases matching TRBD2. The CDR3 is 16 amino acids. The ends lost 2 bases at V and 7 bases at J; junction bases unmatched: 11. Germline V gene data show CDR1 as MNHEY and CDR2 as SVGAGI. The CDR3 loop reads CASSYPLAGGSEEQYF. The CDR3 nucleotides are TGTGCCAGCAGTTACCCGTTAGCGGGAGGATCGGAGGAGCAGTACTTC.

This chain uses TRBV14 with TRBJ1-1; 7 bases align to TRBD1. The V segment lost 3 bases and the J segment 11 bases; nucleotides outside the gene matches: 12. CDR3 size: 14 residues. The germline V gene encodes CDR1 SGHDN and CDR2 FVKESK. This CDR3 is CASSHLNRGRDAFF. The CDR3 DNA reads TGTGCCAGCAGCCATTTGAACAGGGGAAGGGATGCTTTCTTT.

The V gene is TRBV7-2, the J gene TRBJ2-1; 9 nucleotides agree with TRBD1. The CDR3 consists of 18 residues. Germline lookup yields CDR1 SGHTA and CDR2 FQGNSA. Losses at the gene ends were 5 bases for V and 5 bases for J; bases not matched to a gene: 16. The CDR3, as DNA: TGTGCCAGCAGCCCGCGGGACAGGGCCGGTGGGAAAAACAATGAGCAGTTCTTC. It encodes CASSPRDRAGGKNNEQFF.

The chain combines TRBV6-5 with TRBJ1-2, with 11 bases identical to TRBD1. The CDR3 runs 15 residues. Germline-derived CDR1 and CDR2 are MNHEY and SVGAGI. Germline trimming cut 2 bases from V and 7 bases from J; bases unmatched to any gene: 6. The CDR3 DNA reads TGTGCCAGCAGTTACCCGGGACAGGGGGACGTTGGCTACACCTTC. Its protein is CASSYPGQGDVGYTF.

The V and J genes are TRBV9 and TRBJ2-3, with D perhaps TRBD1 (5 bases). Per germline, CDR1 SGDLS and CDR2 YYNGEE. V shed 3 bases and J shed 0 bases, with 20 bases lying between them. The CDR3 length is 18 residues. The CDR3: CASSEGRLALASTDTQYF. CDR3 nucleotides: TGTGCCAGCAGCGAGGGGCGCCTTGCGCTCGCTAGCACAGATACGCAGTATTTT.

The chain couples TRBV9 to TRBJ2-3, with 10 bases aligning to TRBD2. CDR1 and CDR2 from the germline V gene are SGDLS and YYNGEE. V was clipped by 2 bases and J by 8 bases; unmatched bases: 11. The CDR3 consists of 16 residues. The CDR3 region is CASSVTSGAGWATQYF. The CDR3 coding sequence is TGTGCCAGCAGCGTTACTAGCGGGGCCGGGTGGGCTACGCAGTATTTT.

This chain uses TRBV6-6 with TRBJ2-1; D remains ambiguous. From germline, CDR1 is MNHNY and CDR2 SVGAGI (reference sequence). Between the trimmed V and J ends, which lost 0 bases and 8 bases, there was a span of 5 bases. This CDR3 contains 12 residues. The CDR3 loop is CASSYSRHEQFF. The CDR3 bases are TGTGCCAGCAGTTACTCGAGGCATGAGCAGTTCTTC.

The V call is TRBV18, the J call TRBJ1-1; D is ambiguous. Looked up from germline, CDR1 is KGHSH and CDR2 is LQKENI. The CDR3 runs to 14 residues. V lost 0 bases to trimming and J lost 1 base, with 6 bases between them. The CDR3 nucleotides read TGTGCCAGCTCACCACCGGCAGGGAACACTGAAGCTTTCTTT. Protein: CASSPPAGNTEAFF.

V and J are TRBV30 and TRBJ2-7; D may be TRBD2 (5 bases). Germline V CDR1 and CDR2: GTSNPN, SVGIG (reference sequence). V lost 7 bases and J 3 bases, leaving 16 bases between the germline ends. CDR3 size: 13 residues. The CDR3 sequence: CASPGVSNYEQYF. Written as DNA, the CDR3 is TGTGCCTCCCCCGGGGTTTCAAACTACGAGCAGTACTTC.

The V gene is TRBV5-4, the J gene TRBJ1-2; possibly TRBD1 for D (5 bases). Trimming pared 1 base from V and 4 bases from J, leaving 8 bases between. This CDR3 is 13 amino acids long. From germline, CDR1 is SGHNT and CDR2 YYREEE (reference sequence). This chain's CDR3 is CASSLSGGYGYTF. CDR3 sequence (DNA): TGTGCCAGCAGCTTGTCGGGGGGCTATGGCTACACCTTC. Variable domain in full (rest from reference TRBV5-4 and TRBJ1-2): ETGVTQSPTHLIKTRGQQVTLRCSSQSGHNTVSWYQQALGQGPQFIFQYYREEENGRGNFPPRFSGLQFPNYSSELNVNALELDDSALYLCASSLSGGYGYTFGSGTRLTVV.

The chain uses TRBV5-1 and TRBJ1-2; D unresolved. CDR1 is SGHRS and CDR2 is YFSETQ in the germline V gene. The CDR3 runs to 13 residues. V shed 0 bases and J shed 3 bases, with 6 bases lying between them. CDR3 coding DNA: TGCGCCAGCAGCTTGGCCTTTGACTATGGCTACACCTTC. Its protein product is CASSLAFDYGYTF.

CDR3 DNA: TGTGCCAGCAGCGGGCGACAGGGAAGCTATGGCTACACCTTC. This gives the protein CASSGRQGSYGYTF. The V gene is TRBV7-9, the J gene TRBJ1-2; TRBD1 aligns across 7 bases. Germline assignment: CDR1 SEHNR and CDR2 FQNEAQ (reference sequence). This CDR3 is 14 amino acids long. Losses at the gene ends were 5 bases for V and 4 bases for J; bases not matched to a gene: 7.

The chain uses TRBV19 and TRBJ2-1, with a possible D match to TRBD2 (6 bases). Germline CDR1 reads LNHDA; CDR2 reads SQIVND (reference sequence). Trimming left V 5 bases short and J 5 bases short, with 13 bases between. CDR3 length equals 14 residues. CDR3 DNA sequence: TGTGCCAGTAGTTTGGCGGGGCGGAACAATGAGCAGTTCTTC. Protein sequence: CASSLAGRNNEQFF. Based on the CDR3 plus reference TRBV19 and TRBJ2-1, the full variable domain is DGGITQSPKYLFRKEGQNVTLSCEQNLNHDAMYWYRQDPGQGLRLIYYSQIVNDFQKGDIAEGYSVSREKKESFPLTVTSAQKNPTAFYLCASSLAGRNNEQFFGPGTRLTVL.

The genes are TRBV7-2 and TRBJ2-1, with a tentative D call TRBD1 (8 bases). The CDR3 is made up of 15 amino acids. The germline gives CDR1 SGHTA, CDR2 FQGNSA. V lost 5 bases, J lost 10 bases, and 21 bases lay in between. The CDR3: CASSNPGGQGREQFF. The CDR3 DNA reads as TGTGCCAGCAGCAACCCGGGAGGACAGGGAAGGGAGCAGTTCTTC.

The chain is built from TRBV19 and TRBJ1-5; the D is unclear. V lost 6 bases and J 5 bases, leaving 11 bases between the germline ends. The CDR3 is 13 amino acids. CDR1 is LNHDA and CDR2 is SQIVND in the germline V gene (reference sequence). CDR3 in DNA: TGTGCCAGTAGGGCACAGATGGATCAGCCCCAGCATTTT. Translation gives CASRAQMDQPQHF.

The V call is TRBV28, the J call TRBJ1-1; D not resolved. Germline CDR1 reads MDHEN; CDR2 reads SYDVKM. This CDR3 has 12 residues. Trimming removed 10 bases from V and 2 bases from J, with 11 bases in between. For the CDR3, the DNA is TGTGCCACCCTTATCCCCAACACTGAAGCTTTCTTT. This codes for CATLIPNTEAFF.

V is TRBV28 and J is TRBJ1-2; TRBD1 matches at 7 bases. V dropped 7 bases and J dropped 4; count of bases not matched to a gene: 6. The germline gives CDR1 MDHEN, CDR2 SYDVKM. CDR3 length: 13 residues. CDR3 DNA sequence: TGTGCCAGCACCACCGGGACAGTCTATGGCTACACCTTC. It yields the protein CASTTGTVYGYTF.

V is TRBV7-3 and J is TRBJ2-7, with D hard to call. CDR1 SGHTA and CDR2 FQGTGA come from the germline V gene. Trimming stripped 4 bases from V and 4 bases from J, with 11 bases between. This CDR3 is 13 amino acids long. The CDR3: CASSYWSTYEQYF. DNA of the CDR3: TGTGCCAGCAGCTACTGGAGTACTTACGAGCAGTACTTC.

On this clone itself: A junction boundary mismatches the germline segment, possibly from a read error. The chain joins TRBV20-1 to TRBJ1-2; TRBD1 is a possible D gene (6 bases). The CDR3 sequence is 11 residues long. CDR1 is DFQATT, CDR2 SNEGSKA, per germline (reference sequence). The CDR3 region is CSARRTDGLFF. CDR3 DNA: TGCAGTGCTAGGCGGACAGACGGGTTATTCTTC.

This clone was detected once. V usage is TRBV5-4 and J usage is TRBJ2-7; D might be TRBD2 (6 bases). The germline gives CDR1 SGHNT, CDR2 YYREEE (reference sequence). Deletions cut 2 bases from V and 5 bases from J, with 14 bases between. The CDR3 sequence is 14 residues long. The CDR3 spells CASSLGGRSHEQYF. The CDR3 DNA reads TGTGCCAGCAGCTTAGGAGGGAGGTCCCACGAGCAGTACTTC.

The V and J genes are TRBV19 and TRBJ2-1; TRBD2 matches 10 bases. The ends lost 7 bases at V and 4 bases at J; junction bases unmatched: 7. This CDR3 contains 15 residues. The germline gives CDR1 LNHDA, CDR2 SQIVND (reference sequence). Here the CDR3 reads CASTMERGGYNEQFF. In DNA form, the CDR3 reads TGTGCCAGTACTATGGAGCGGGGGGGATACAATGAGCAGTTCTTC.

V is TRBV6-2 or TRBV6-3 and J is TRBJ2-7; 8 bases are shared with TRBD2. The CDR3 covers 16 residues. Germline-derived CDR1 and CDR2 are MNHEY and SVGEGT. V lost 0 bases to trimming and J lost 2 bases; unmatched junction nucleotides: 6. In DNA form, the CDR3 reads TGTGCCAGCAGTTACTCGTTGGGACTAGTCACCTACGAGCAGTACTTC. The encoded protein is CASSYSLGLVTYEQYF.

The rearrangement joins TRBV9 to TRBJ1-5; no definite D call. The CDR3 is 15 residues long. V was trimmed by 3 bases and J by 5 bases, leaving 15 bases between them. From germline, CDR1 is SGDLS and CDR2 YYNGEE. CDR3: CASSEGVGDDQPQHF. As DNA, the CDR3 is TGTGCCAGCAGCGAGGGTGTGGGAGATGATCAGCCCCAGCATTTT.

The V gene is TRBV11-1, the J gene TRBJ2-2; D not resolved. The V end was cut by 2 bases, the J end by 7 bases, with 11 bases between. Germline V gene sequence: CDR1 SGHAT, CDR2 FQDESV (reference sequence). The CDR3 length is 14 residues. The CDR3 sequence: CASSLKLGHGELFF. CDR3 coding DNA: TGTGCCAGCAGCTTAAAGTTGGGCCACGGGGAGCTGTTTTTT.

The chain carries TRBV3-1 (or the pseudogene TRBV3-2) and TRBJ2-2; no clear D. Trimming stripped 0 bases from V and 6 bases from J, with 11 bases between. This CDR3 comprises 15 residues. The germline gives CDR1 LGHDT, CDR2 YNNKEL (reference sequence). The CDR3 nucleotides are TGTGCCAGCAGCCAAGAAGCGCCACGCGCCGGGGAGCTGTTTTTT. It translates to CASSQEAPRAGELFF.